The subject of this entry is one TCR beta chain. Its antigen is still unknown. These data are taken from a study of cytomegalovirus exposure and HLA in healthy donors. Across the whole study: The platform used for the approximately 130 validation repertoires matched that of the roughly 670 first-cohort repertoires, a later analysis reported.

Study outcomes and limitations: Listed as cytomegalovirus-associated were 170 or so TCR beta chains. In vitro testing confirmed a few CMV-associated chains as specific for CMV antigens.

The method was immunoSEQ multiplex PCR; TCRdb's version includes in-frame clones alone and lacks a portion of them. This table holds 100,000 to 150,000 clones, almost 90% found once. V was pared by 4 bases and J by 1 base, with 11 bases between. Germline V gene lookup returns CDR1 SGDLS and CDR2 YYNGEE. CDR3 size: 14 residues. The donors were members of the roughly 120-subject validation cohort (separate from the roughly 660-subject first cohort). Sequencing was carried out using PBMCs. The clonotype originates from a man between 25 and 39 years old in good health and CMV-seronegative. This chain uses TRBV9 with TRBJ2-5; TRBD2 might be the D (5 bases). Here the CDR3 reads CASSLPDSQETQYF. The DNA of the CDR3 is TGTGCCAGCAGCCTCCCGGACTCCCAAGAGACCCAGTACTTC.